This TCR beta chain derives from a study of blood T cell repertoires in COVID-19. Whole-study context: Some COVID-19 samples were acute and others convalescent; all came from the United States, Italy and Spain. The cDNA or gDNA used as material had been derived from T cells, B-cell-depleted T cells, or PBMCs.

This clone has just one count. Germline CDR1 is SGHNT and CDR2 is YYREEE (reference sequence). The CDR3 is made up of 18 amino acids. V lost 4 bases and J lost 5; bases outside the gene matches: 17. Under the authors' procedure: Nucleated cell number was recorded as an estimate derived from reference gene primer amplification. The method was immunoSEQ multiplex PCR; TCRdb's version includes in-frame clones alone and lacks a portion of them. The D gene and trimming were derived from the DNA, and the V and J assignments and clone size from that table. The sample includes more than 150,000 clones, roughly 73% of them seen just once.

This sequence originates from a woman older than 75 with active or convalescent COVID-19. Sample: peripheral blood. The chain employs TRBV5-4 and TRBJ2-3, with 9 bases identical to TRBD2. The DNA of the CDR3 is TGTGCCAGCAGCCCATGGGTTGGGCGGGGGGGCCGTGGAGATACGCAGTATTTT. Its translation: CASSPWVGRGGRGDTQYF.